Described below is a single TCR beta chain sequence and its context. Its antigen is as yet unknown. CDR1 is SEHNR and CDR2 is FQNEAQ in the germline V gene (reference sequence). CDR3 length: 12 residues. Between the trimmed V and J ends, which lost 8 bases and 5 bases, there was a span of 10 bases. This entry comes from a study of Ad26.COV2.S vaccination and SARS-CoV-2 variants. Study conclusions and caveats: Breadth measured for non-spike TCRs was similar across vaccine and placebo recipients. Total T cell responses, in the TCR breadth and depth analyses, may have been underestimated. Reportedly, after vaccination the spike-specific CD8+ and CD4+ T cell responses displayed substantial breadth.

Using immunoSEQ multiplex PCR, the repertoire was profiled, and TCRdb retains in-frame clones only, with some absent. The sample includes 350,000 to 450,000 clones, 92% of them seen just once. The rearrangement links TRBV7-9 to TRBJ2-1, with D possibly TRBD2 on 5 matching bases. The material sequenced was peripheral blood, taken after recovery from COVID-19. The origin of this receptor is a human donor who had recovered from COVID-19. This chain's CDR3 is CASPAVNNEQFF. The CDR3 region has the DNA TGTGCCAGCCCAGCGGTTAACAATGAGCAGTTCTTC.